The 32 T cell receptor beta chains presented below share a single source sample, sequenced in a study of cytotoxic CD8 clonotypes in ibrutinib-treated CLL. Data came from immunoSEQ multiplex PCR; TCRdb stores just in-frame clones and leaves some out. This sample yields about 160,000 clones, of which 70% to 85% are seen a single time; about 4.5% belongs to the top ten. The input for sequencing was PBMCs, taken after 24 months of ibrutinib treatment. The receptors here all came from a human donor with chronic lymphocytic leukemia.

This chain joins TRBV7-3 and TRBJ2-2, with TRBD2 as a possible D gene (5 bases). Trimming removed 1 base from V and 4 bases from J, with 13 bases in between. CDR1 is SGHTA and CDR2 is FQGTGA in the germline V gene. This CDR3 spans 16 amino acids. DNA of the CDR3: TGTGCCAGCAGCTTAAACAGTCTGGGAGTCACCGGGGAGCTGTTTTTT. It yields the protein CASSLNSLGVTGELFF.

This rearrangement joins TRBV5-4 to TRBJ1-2; 9 nucleotides line up with TRBD1. The germline V gene encodes CDR1 SGHNT and CDR2 YYREEE (reference sequence). This CDR3 spans 13 amino acids. The V gene end was trimmed by 4 bases and the J gene end by 8 bases; junction bases not matched to a gene: 6. The CDR3 nucleotides are TGTGCCAGCAGCGGGACAGGGAGAGTCGGCTACACCTTC. Protein sequence: CASSGTGRVGYTF.

The chain recombines TRBV5-1 with TRBJ2-2, with a possible D match to TRBD1 (5 bases). The CDR3 is made up of 16 amino acids. In germline, CDR1 is SGHRS, CDR2 YFSETQ. V shed 0 bases and J shed 0 bases, with 9 bases lying between them. The CDR3 DNA reads as TGCGCCAGCAGCTTGGGAGCAGGGCCGAACACCGGGGAGCTGTTTTTT. Encoded protein: CASSLGAGPNTGELFF.

CDR3 coding DNA: TGCGCCAGCAGCTTGGGAACCCAAGAGACCCAGTACTTC. Its protein product is CASSLGTQETQYF. This chain links TRBV5-1 with TRBJ2-5; no clear D gene. CDR3 length: 13 amino acids. Germline values: CDR1 SGHRS, CDR2 YFSETQ. The V gene lost 0 bases and the J gene lost 1 base, with 4 bases spanning the gap.

This chain connects TRBV30 to TRBJ2-2; D uncertain. V lost 4 bases, J lost 5 bases, and 8 bases lay in between. Looked up from germline, CDR1 is GTSNPN and CDR2 is SVGIG (reference sequence). This CDR3 contains 12 residues. The CDR3 loop is CAWKSRTGELFF. Written as DNA, the CDR3 is TGTGCCTGGAAATCGCGTACCGGGGAGCTGTTTTTT.

V usage is TRBV11-2 and J usage is TRBJ2-7, with TRBD2 matching over 8 bases. Germline trimming cut 0 bases from V and 4 bases from J; bases unmatched to any gene: 5. Germline lookup yields CDR1 SGHAT and CDR2 FQNNGV. The CDR3 spans 15 residues. As DNA, the CDR3 is TGTGCCAGCAGCTTAGAGTCCAGCGGGAGTTACGAGCAGTACTTC. Amino acid sequence: CASSLESSGSYEQYF.

V gene TRBV21-1 combines with J gene TRBJ1-2. TRBV21-1 is flagged as a pseudogene. The CDR3 has 16 amino acids. CDR3 region: CASPGGARRNNYGYTF. The CDR3, as DNA: TGTGCCAGCCCCGGGGGAGCGCGCCGGAACAACTATGGCTACACCTTC.

This clone was picked up one time. The genes are TRBV7-2 and TRBJ2-1; TRBD2 might be the D (6 bases). The CDR3 is 14 residues long. V lost 9 bases, J lost 0 bases, and 12 bases lay in between. Germline CDR1 and CDR2: SGHTA and FQGNSA. CDR3 sequence: CASVAASSYNEQFF. For the CDR3, the DNA is TGTGCCAGTGTAGCGGCGAGCTCCTACAATGAGCAGTTCTTC.

This rearrangement joins TRBV7-2 to TRBJ2-1; D remains unclear. The CDR3 loop spans 13 amino acids. The germline V and J ends were trimmed by 4 bases and 8 bases, with 12 bases remaining between them. Germline assignment: CDR1 SGHTA and CDR2 FQGNSA. The CDR3 sequence: CASSSRNIHEQFF. CDR3 nucleotide sequence: TGTGCCAGCAGCTCCCGGAACATACATGAGCAGTTCTTC. The whole variable domain, filled in from reference TRBV7-2 and TRBJ2-1, reads GAGVSQSPSNKVTEKGKDVELRCDPISGHTALYWYRQSLGQGLEFLIYFQGNSAPDKSGLPSDRFSAERTGGSVSTLTIQRTQQEDSAVYLCASSSRNIHEQFFGPGTRLTVL.

The chain is built from TRBV19 and TRBJ1-5; D is unresolved. The CDR3 loop spans 10 amino acids. The germline CDR1 and CDR2 sequences are LNHDA and SQIVND (reference sequence). Trimming pared 3 bases from V and 6 bases from J, leaving 0 bases between. The CDR3 loop is CASSIQPQHF. CDR3 DNA sequence: TGTGCCAGTAGTATTCAGCCCCAGCATTTT.

V gene TRBV7-8 combines with J gene TRBJ2-1; 7 nucleotides align to TRBD1. Trimming at V came to 2 bases and at J to 8 bases, leaving 9 bases not matched to a gene. Germline V gene data show CDR1 as SGHVS and CDR2 as FQNEAQ. The CDR3 loop spans 15 amino acids. The CDR3 loop is CASSLIGAGGYEQFF. CDR3 nucleotide sequence: TGTGCCAGCAGCTTAATAGGGGCAGGGGGATATGAGCAGTTCTTC.

In regard to this clone: One end of the junction is discordant with germline, which a read error may explain. The chain couples TRBV7-9 to TRBJ2-7; 7 bases are a match to TRBD1. The CDR3 runs to 12 residues. In germline, CDR1 is SEHNR, CDR2 FQNEAQ (reference sequence). CDR3 coding DNA: TGTGCCAGCAGCTTAGAGGGGACAGTATACGACTTC. This codes for CASSLEGTVYDF.

V is TRBV6-6 and J is TRBJ1-2, with D perhaps matching TRBD1 (6 bases). The CDR3 contains 14 residues. The V end was cut by 4 bases, the J end by 7 bases, with 16 bases between. Germline CDR1 reads MNHNY; CDR2 reads SVGAGI (reference sequence). In nucleotides, the CDR3 is TGTGCCAGCAGTTCCCCCTCGGGGGCAGGTGGCTACACCTTC. Amino acids: CASSSPSGAGGYTF.

The rearrangement joins TRBV5-1 to TRBJ2-7; a possible D gene is TRBD1 (6 bases). Germline V gene lookup returns CDR1 SGHRS and CDR2 YFSETQ. This CDR3 has 12 residues. Deletions cut 9 bases from V and 2 bases from J, with 12 bases between. This CDR3 is CANPTGPYEQYF. The CDR3 region has the DNA TGCGCCAACCCGACAGGACCCTACGAGCAGTACTTC.

This chain connects TRBV28 to TRBJ1-2; 9 positions agree with TRBD1. The V segment lost 6 bases and the J segment 8 bases; nucleotides outside the gene matches: 13. CDR1 MDHEN and CDR2 SYDVKM come from the germline V gene. The CDR3 runs 15 residues. CDR3 protein: CASSEGGDRAGGYTF. The CDR3 DNA sequence: TGTGCCAGCAGCGAAGGGGGGGACAGGGCTGGAGGCTACACCTTC.

The gene calls are TRBV7-9 and TRBJ2-2, with 9 nucleotides matching TRBD2. V shed 9 bases, J shed 2 bases, and the junction held 10 bases outside the gene matches. The CDR3 is 16 amino acids. Germline loops: CDR1 SEHNR, CDR2 FQNEAQ (reference sequence). CDR3 nucleotides: TGTGCCAGGACCGGATCTAGCGGGAAAAACACCGGGGAGCTGTTTTTT. Its translation: CARTGSSGKNTGELFF.

This chain joins TRBV5-1 and TRBJ1-5; 9 bases agree with TRBD1. Losses at the gene ends were 1 base for V and 0 bases for J; bases not matched to a gene: 8. The CDR3 is made up of 18 amino acids. CDR1 SGHRS and CDR2 YFSETQ come from the germline V gene. This chain's CDR3 is CASSLTLRTGDSNQPQHF. In DNA, the CDR3 is TGCGCCAGCAGCTTGACCCTTCGGACAGGGGATAGCAATCAGCCCCAGCATTTT.

This clone was counted between two and nine times. The CDR3 region is CASSYTFPGTNEKLFF. The CDR3 nucleotides read TGTGCCAGCAGTTACACCTTTCCCGGAACTAATGAAAAACTGTTTTTT. V is TRBV6-5 and J is TRBJ1-4, with D uncertain. CDR1 is MNHEY and CDR2 is SVGAGI in the germline V gene. The CDR3 runs 16 residues. V lost 2 bases and J lost 1, with 11 bases in between.

The chain joins TRBV7-3 to TRBJ2-1; 12 nucleotides agree with TRBD2. CDR3 length: 17 residues. Trimming took 4 bases from V and 7 from J; bases not matched to a gene: 11. Looked up from germline, CDR1 is SGHTA and CDR2 is FQGTGA. The chain's CDR3 is CASSSHLGLAGFNEQFF. Here the CDR3 DNA reads TGTGCCAGCAGCTCCCATTTGGGACTAGCGGGTTTTAATGAGCAGTTCTTC.

This clone was seen just once. The J gene is TRBJ1-3, the V gene TRBV9; D gene ambiguous. The ends were cut back, 2 bases at V and 0 bases at J, with 6 bases in the middle. Germline values: CDR1 SGDLS, CDR2 YYNGEE. The CDR3 loop spans 14 amino acids. CDR3 DNA: TGTGCCAGCAGCGTCCAGACCTCTGGAAACACCATATATTTT. This sequence encodes CASSVQTSGNTIYF.

The chain joins TRBV2 to TRBJ1-4; 7 bases are shared with TRBD1. The CDR3 sequence is 14 residues long. The germline V gene encodes CDR1 SNHLY and CDR2 FYNNEI. With V trimmed by 6 bases and J by 3 bases, 4 bases remained unmatched. CDR3 nucleotide sequence: TGTGCCAGCAGAGAGGGGGCTGCTAATGAAAAACTGTTTTTT. This translates into CASREGAANEKLFF.

The V and J genes are TRBV11-2 and TRBJ1-1, with D unclear. The CDR3 spans 12 residues. Per the germline V gene, CDR1 is SGHAT and CDR2 is FQNNGV. Deletions cut 5 bases from V and 5 bases from J, with 9 bases between. CDR3 loop: CASSPSETEAFF. For the CDR3, the DNA is TGTGCCAGCAGCCCCTCAGAGACTGAAGCTTTCTTT.

The J gene is TRBJ1-2, the V gene TRBV6-1; 10 nucleotides align to TRBD1. V lost 6 bases to trimming and J lost 3 bases; unmatched junction nucleotides: 7. The CDR3 has 15 amino acids. Germline CDR1 and CDR2: MNHNS and SASEGT. CDR3 in DNA: TGTGCCAGCAGCCGCTCCGGGACAGGGGACTATGGCTACACCTTC. It encodes CASSRSGTGDYGYTF.

V usage is TRBV6-1 and J usage is TRBJ2-1; 9 nucleotides agree with TRBD2. V gave up 6 bases and J gave up 4 bases; unmatched junction bases: 7. The CDR3 is 15 residues long. The V gene's germline CDR1 is MNHNS and CDR2 SASEGT. CDR3 residues: CASRRAGGRYNEQFF. CDR3 nucleotide sequence: TGTGCCAGCAGACGAGCGGGGGGCCGTTACAATGAGCAGTTCTTC.

This clone was recorded only once. V usage is TRBV6-1 and J usage is TRBJ1-4; 8 bases are a match to TRBD1. The germline gives CDR1 MNHNS, CDR2 SASEGT. CDR3 length: 15 residues. V lost 6 bases and J lost 1; bases outside the gene matches: 4. The CDR3 sequence: CASRTGGRTNEKLFF. The CDR3 DNA reads TGTGCCAGCAGAACAGGGGGTAGAACTAATGAAAAACTGTTTTTT.

The chain combines TRBV28 with TRBJ1-3; perhaps TRBD1 as D (5 bases). The V and J ends lost 11 bases and 7 bases respectively, with 15 bases between them. The CDR3 consists of 12 residues. Germline CDR1 and CDR2: MDHEN and SYDVKM. This chain's CDR3 is CAASVGVNTIYF. CDR3 sequence (DNA): TGTGCCGCCTCGGTAGGGGTGAACACCATATATTTT.

The CDR3 coding sequence is TGTGCCAGTAGTATGGTGAGAGGATTCTACGGCTACACCTTC. Translated, it gives CASSMVRGFYGYTF. The V call is TRBV19, the J call TRBJ1-2; D unclear. The CDR3 has 14 residues. Per germline, CDR1 LNHDA and CDR2 SQIVND (reference sequence). V dropped 3 bases and J dropped 8 bases, with 16 bases sitting between them.

This sequence joins TRBV6-6 and TRBJ1-2; 11 bases line up with TRBD1. Germline loops: CDR1 MNHNY, CDR2 SVGAGI (reference sequence). There are 14 residues in the CDR3. J gave up 2 bases and V 7 bases, and 3 bases lay outside the gene matches. The CDR3 reads CASTRDRGNYGYTF. CDR3 sequence (DNA): TGTGCCAGCACTCGGGACAGGGGGAACTATGGCTACACCTTC.

Only one count was recorded for this clone. The genes are TRBV27 and TRBJ1-1, with D maybe TRBD1 (6 bases). The CDR3 is 14 amino acids. In germline, CDR1 is MNHEY, CDR2 SMNVEV (reference sequence). Trimming took 6 bases from V and 1 from J, leaving 12 bases between them. The CDR3 region has the DNA TGTGCCAGCAGGGGAACGACAGGGAACACTGAAGCTTTCTTT. It yields the protein CASRGTTGNTEAFF.

Turning to this clone: The junction differs from germline at one of its ends, possibly a read error. This chain connects TRBV2 to TRBJ2-5; D is ambiguous. The CDR3 loop spans 13 amino acids. Germline V lookup: CDR1 SNHLY, CDR2 FYNNEI. CDR3 amino acids: CASKDTAQATQYF. CDR3 DNA sequence: TGTGCCAGCAAAGACACAGCCCAAGCGACCCAGTACTTC.

The chain links TRBV6-1 to TRBJ1-3; 8 nucleotides agree with TRBD1. This CDR3 comprises 15 residues. The ends lost 8 bases at V and 1 base at J; junction bases unmatched: 7. Germline lookup yields CDR1 MNHNS and CDR2 SASEGT. The CDR3 spells CASRDRPLSGNTIYF. As DNA, the CDR3 is TGTGCCAGCCGGGACAGGCCACTATCTGGAAACACCATATATTTT.

The chain has TRBV7-9 and TRBJ1-5, with a possible D match to TRBD1 (6 bases). This CDR3 contains 14 residues. Germline CDR1 SEHNR, CDR2 FQNEAQ (reference sequence). Trimming cost V 1 base and J 4 bases, with 8 bases left between them. The CDR3 nucleotides read TGTGCCAGCAGCTTAGGGGACATTAATCAGCCCCAGCATTTT. Translated: CASSLGDINQPQHF.